Described below is a single T cell receptor beta chain sequence and its context. What it binds is unknown. The PCR had 60 Vbeta and 13 Jbeta primers. Profiled with immunoSEQ multiplex PCR; TCRdb holds only in-frame clones, not every one. Among roughly 100,000 clones, approximately 80% were seen once, and the ten largest hold roughly 3.8%. This record comes from a study of cytomegalovirus exposure and HLA in healthy donors. At the level of the study: The Caucasian-associated ancestry cluster held 65% to 90% of some 420 genotyped donors.

Germline lookup yields CDR1 GTSNPN and CDR2 SVGIG (reference sequence). V gave up 0 bases and J gave up 4 bases; unmatched junction bases: 1. This CDR3 has 14 residues. Donors were nominally healthy when sampled, though unrecorded immune exposures were likely. Study conclusions and caveats: Some V segments (TRBV6-2 and TRBV6-3 among them) were excluded as indistinguishable.

The TCR was taken from a man between 50 and 59 years old in good health and CMV-seronegative. The sequenced sample was PBMCs. The chain employs TRBV30 and TRBJ2-1; 9 bases are a match to TRBD2. DNA for the CDR3: TGTGCCTGGAGTGTACTAGCGGGTTACAATGAGCAGTTCTTC. Its protein is CAWSVLAGYNEQFF.